Shown below are 28 T cell receptor beta chains from a single sample sequenced in a study of blood T cells in healthy people across ages. A second about 7 to 11 cycle PCR used barcoded and J-beta primers. Each CDR3 protein is one row after TCRdb ran MiXCR on the 5' RACE reads. Here the sample spans roughly 720,000 distinct CDR3 sequences, about 53% being singletons. Sequencing was done on a sample of blood. These receptors were obtained from a man older than 75 in good health.

The chain uses TRBV9 and TRBJ2-1; D not resolved. The CDR3 totals 16 residues. The germline V and J ends were trimmed by 4 bases and 8 bases, with 22 bases remaining between them. CDR1 is SGDLS and CDR2 is YYNGEE in the germline V gene. CDR3 nucleotide sequence: TGTGCCAGCAGCCTTCCGTTGTTTGAGGATTTGCATGAGCAGTTCTTC. This codes for CASSLPLFEDLHEQFF.

The J gene is TRBJ2-1, the V gene TRBV29-1, with D unresolved. Germline-derived CDR1 and CDR2 are SQVTM and ANQGSEA. V dropped 4 bases and J dropped 10 bases, with 20 bases sitting between them. The CDR3 sequence is 14 residues long. CDR3 residues: CSVVVDSAPYEQFF. The CDR3 coding sequence is TGCAGCGTTGTCGTCGATTCTGCCCCCTACGAGCAGTTCTTC.

This clonotype occurred a few times. This chain links TRBV11-3 with TRBJ2-5, with D perhaps matching TRBD1 (6 bases). This CDR3 contains 17 residues. From germline, CDR1 is SGHNT and CDR2 YENEEA. V dropped 6 bases and J dropped 2 bases, with 22 bases sitting between them. The CDR3 DNA follows: TGTGCCAGCAGTCTAGGGGGAACAGGCGTTTCACAAGAGACCCAGTACTTC. It codes for CASSLGGTGVSQETQYF.

V and J are TRBV5-1 and TRBJ1-2; TRBD1 is a possible D gene (5 bases). The CDR3 totals 14 residues. With 0 bases removed from V and 5 bases from J, the gap between germline ends came to 11 bases. The germline V gene encodes CDR1 SGHRS and CDR2 YFSETQ. CDR3 DNA sequence: TGCGCCAGCAGCTTGGGCGGGACGGAGTATGGCTACACCTTC. Amino acids: CASSLGGTEYGYTF.

This clonotype was detected a few times. This chain uses TRBV6-5 with TRBJ1-1, with a possible D match to TRBD1 (5 bases). V lost 5 bases and J lost 5, with 12 bases in between. Per germline, CDR1 MNHEY and CDR2 SVGAGI. This CDR3 has 13 residues. CDR3 in amino acids: CASSPRRGTEAFF. The CDR3 DNA is TGTGCCAGCAGTCCACGCCGGGGGACTGAAGCTTTCTTT.

The CDR3 loop reads CASSAGTENYEQYF. The CDR3 region has the DNA TGTGCCAGCAGCGCCGGGACGGAAAACTACGAGCAGTACTTC. The V and J genes are TRBV7-2 and TRBJ2-5; either TRBD1 or TRBD2 may supply D (5 bases each). The J call is doubtful: the DNA matches TRBJ2-7 better. Germline V gene sequence: CDR1 SGHTA, CDR2 FQGNSA. The CDR3 runs 14 residues.

This clonotype was detected many times. V and J are TRBV29-1 and TRBJ2-7; tentative D call: TRBD2 (5 bases). The CDR3 loop spans 16 amino acids. The V gene's germline CDR1 is SQVTM and CDR2 ANQGSEA. V lost 4 bases and J lost 5, with 24 bases in between. The CDR3 DNA reads TGCAGCGTTGTGAGTAGAGTGAGCGGTCTTGGGAACGAGCAGTACTTC. It translates to CSVVSRVSGLGNEQYF.

This clonotype occurred a few times. V is TRBV27 and J is TRBJ1-1, with D perhaps matching TRBD1 (6 bases). V lost 0 bases and J lost 5, with 7 bases in between. The CDR3 covers 13 residues. Germline loops: CDR1 MNHEY, CDR2 SMNVEV (reference sequence). The CDR3 nucleotides read TGTGCCAGCAGTTTATCGGGGGCGACTGAAGCTTTCTTT. Translating gives CASSLSGATEAFF.

This clonotype has ten or more counts. V is TRBV7-2 and J is TRBJ2-7; D is ambiguous. Trimming took 4 bases from V and 3 from J, leaving 10 bases between them. The CDR3 spans 13 residues. In germline, CDR1 is SGHTA, CDR2 FQGNSA. The CDR3: CASSSQEYYEQYF. The CDR3, as DNA: TGTGCCAGCAGCTCACAAGAATACTACGAGCAGTACTTC.

The gene calls are TRBV20-1 and TRBJ1-2; TRBD1 might be the D (6 bases). Germline V lookup: CDR1 DFQATT, CDR2 SNEGSKA (reference sequence). V lost 1 base and J 0 bases, leaving 9 bases between the germline ends. The CDR3 length is 14 residues. CDR3 nucleotide sequence: TGCAGTGCTAGAGGGGACATCGCTAACTATGGCTACACCTTC. Protein product: CSARGDIANYGYTF.

The V gene is TRBV27, the J gene TRBJ2-3; TRBD2 is a possible D gene (7 bases). The ends were cut back, 4 bases at V and 4 bases at J, with 18 bases in the middle. The CDR3 loop spans 16 amino acids. The germline V gene encodes CDR1 MNHEY and CDR2 SMNVEV (reference sequence). CDR3 sequence: CASSSRRGTLPDTQYF. CDR3 sequence (DNA): TGTGCCAGCAGTTCACGGCGGGGGACACTGCCAGATACGCAGTATTTT.

This clonotype was seen a single time. The chain uses TRBV7-6 and TRBJ2-7; D is possibly TRBD1 (6 bases). Germline V gene data show CDR1 as SGHVS and CDR2 as FNYEAQ. This CDR3 has 15 amino acids. V lost 2 bases, J lost 3 bases, and 14 bases lay in between. This chain's CDR3 is CASSLKGAGVYEQYF. The CDR3 DNA is TGTGCCAGCAGCTTAAAAGGGGCAGGGGTCTACGAGCAGTACTTC.

This clonotype has a handful of counts. V and J are TRBV20-1 and TRBJ1-2; tentatively, D is TRBD1 (5 bases). The germline gives CDR1 DFQATT, CDR2 SNEGSKA (reference sequence). The CDR3 runs 14 residues. V was trimmed by 4 bases and J by 2 bases, leaving 14 bases between them. CDR3 protein: CSATGTGRNYGYTF. CDR3 nucleotide sequence: TGCAGTGCTACCGGGACGGGGAGAAACTATGGCTACACCTTC.

The chain couples TRBV6-2 or TRBV6-3 to TRBJ2-7; tentative D call: TRBD1 (5 bases). CDR1 and CDR2 from the germline V gene are MNHEY and SVGEGT. V was clipped by 2 bases and J by 2 bases, with 10 bases between them. The CDR3 has 14 residues. CDR3 bases: TGTGCCAGCAGTTACCGCCTAGGGGCCTACGAGCAGTACTTC. Amino acid sequence: CASSYRLGAYEQYF.

The rearrangement links TRBV20-1 to TRBJ2-1, with 8 nucleotides matching TRBD1. Germline assignment: CDR1 DFQATT and CDR2 SNEGSKA (reference sequence). J gave up 8 bases and V 5 bases, and 8 bases lay outside the gene matches. The CDR3 sequence is 13 residues long. The CDR3 DNA reads TGCAGTGCTCCCAGGACAGGGAATTATGAGCAGTTCTTC. Protein product: CSAPRTGNYEQFF.

As concerns this clonotype: A junction end diverges from the germline sequence, so it may reflect a read error. The chain couples TRBV28 to TRBJ2-2; TRBD1 matches at 9 bases. Germline CDR1 and CDR2: MDHEN and SYDVKM. This CDR3 contains 16 residues. CDR3 amino acids: CASSLTTGGLSDEQFF. For the CDR3, the DNA is TGTGCCAGCAGTTTAACTACAGGGGGCCTCTCCGACGAGCAGTTTTTT.

This sequence joins TRBV21-1 and TRBJ2-7; TRBD1 was called by the table and not checked on the DNA. TRBV21-1 is a pseudogene locus. The CDR3 sequence is 11 residues long. CDR3 DNA: TGTGCCAAAGGGGGGTACTACGAGCAGTACTTC. It yields the protein CAKGGYYEQYF.

The chain couples TRBV7-9 to TRBJ1-4; possible D gene TRBD1, 6 bases. Deletions cut 5 bases from V and 8 bases from J, with 15 bases between. The CDR3 totals 14 residues. In germline, CDR1 is SEHNR, CDR2 FQNEAQ (reference sequence). CDR3 protein: CASSPTGQAEKLFF. The CDR3 bases are TGTGCCAGCAGCCCCACGGGACAAGCCGAAAAACTGTTTTTT.

This rearrangement joins TRBV4-1 to TRBJ2-1; TRBD2 aligns across 7 bases. The CDR3 is made up of 18 amino acids. Germline V lookup: CDR1 MGHRA, CDR2 YSYEKL. The junction had 15 bases not matched to a gene; V was cut back by 0 bases and J by 7 bases. CDR3 residues: CASSQDPPGGRGGNEQFF. In DNA form, the CDR3 reads TGCGCCAGCAGCCAAGATCCCCCTGGGGGGAGGGGCGGGAATGAGCAGTTCTTC.

This clonotype was found many times. The J gene is TRBJ2-7, the V gene TRBV4-2; TRBD1 matches at 8 bases. The CDR3 covers 15 residues. The V segment lost 0 bases and the J segment 5 bases; nucleotides outside the gene matches: 6. Germline CDR1 reads LGHNA; CDR2 reads YNFKEQ. CDR3 protein: CASSQDARQGNEQYF. CDR3 DNA: TGTGCCAGCAGCCAAGACGCAAGACAGGGGAACGAGCAGTACTTC.

The chain couples TRBV5-1 to TRBJ2-1, with TRBD2 matching 10 bases. This CDR3 has 17 amino acids. Germline lookup yields CDR1 SGHRS and CDR2 YFSETQ. Trimming removed 0 bases from V and 3 bases from J; junction bases left unmatched: 6. CDR3 in amino acids: CASSLASGSDRYNEQFF. In nucleotides, the CDR3 is TGCGCCAGCAGCTTGGCTAGCGGGAGCGACCGCTACAATGAGCAGTTCTTC.

This clonotype turned up a few times. The V and J genes are TRBV27 and TRBJ1-2; TRBD1 matches 9 bases. The CDR3 is made up of 13 amino acids. Unmatched junction bases numbered 6, after V lost 8 bases and J lost 5 bases. CDR1 MNHEY and CDR2 SMNVEV come from the germline V gene (reference sequence). The CDR3 DNA reads TGTGCCAGCGGAGACAGGGGGTCTTATGGCTACACCTTC. Encoded protein: CASGDRGSYGYTF.

This chain links TRBV5-6 with TRBJ2-5, with D maybe TRBD1 (11 bases). The CDR3 spans 16 residues. V dropped 4 bases and J dropped 11 bases, with 27 bases sitting between them. CDR1 and CDR2 from the germline V gene are SGHDT and YYEEEE. The DNA of the CDR3 is TGTGCCAGCAGCATAGGACAGGGGGCGTCTAGCGGGAGTCAGTACTTC. Translation gives CASSIGQGASSGSQYF.

V is TRBV6-5 and J is TRBJ1-1; no clear D gene. The CDR3 totals 15 residues. Trimming left V 2 bases short and J 0 bases short, with 10 bases between. The germline gives CDR1 MNHEY, CDR2 SVGAGI. The CDR3 DNA is TGTGCCAGCAGTTACGAAGGGTCCATGAACACTGAAGCTTTCTTT. It codes for CASSYEGSMNTEAFF.

This chain connects TRBV29-1 to TRBJ2-1; 11 bases fit TRBD1. The CDR3 runs 15 residues. With V trimmed by 1 base and J by 4 bases, 3 bases remained unmatched. Germline V CDR1 and CDR2: SQVTM, ANQGSEA. CDR3 nucleotides: TGCAGCGTTGAAGGGGGGACAGGGGGATACAATGAGCAGTTCTTC. This sequence encodes CSVEGGTGGYNEQFF.

The chain has TRBV20-1 and TRBJ2-4; tentatively, D is TRBD1 (6 bases). The J call is uncertain, as TRBJ2-5 better fits the DNA end. This CDR3 spans 14 amino acids. The germline V gene has CDR1 DFQATT and CDR2 SNEGSKA (reference sequence). The CDR3 loop is CSAKRGTSLETQYF. The CDR3 DNA reads TGCAGTGCCAAAAGGGGGACCTCCCTCGAGACCCAGTACTTC.

V gene TRBV12-3 or TRBV12-4 combines with J gene TRBJ2-1; 8 positions agree with TRBD1. The trim removed 6 bases at V and 12 bases at J, leaving 7 bases unmatched. The length of the CDR3 is 12 residues. As DNA, the CDR3 is TGTGCCAGCAGATCCACCGGGACAGGGCAGTTCTTC. Protein: CASRSTGTGQFF.

The sample holds many counts of this clonotype. This chain links TRBV6-6 with TRBJ1-6; D gene ambiguous. CDR1 and CDR2 from the germline V gene are MNHNY and SVGAGI (reference sequence). Trimming took off 4 bases at V and 13 bases at J, with 14 bases between the two ends. CDR3 length: 13 residues. CDR3 bases: TGTGCCAGCAGTTTCCTCCGAGGGTGGCCCCTCCACTTT. This encodes CASSFLRGWPLHF.